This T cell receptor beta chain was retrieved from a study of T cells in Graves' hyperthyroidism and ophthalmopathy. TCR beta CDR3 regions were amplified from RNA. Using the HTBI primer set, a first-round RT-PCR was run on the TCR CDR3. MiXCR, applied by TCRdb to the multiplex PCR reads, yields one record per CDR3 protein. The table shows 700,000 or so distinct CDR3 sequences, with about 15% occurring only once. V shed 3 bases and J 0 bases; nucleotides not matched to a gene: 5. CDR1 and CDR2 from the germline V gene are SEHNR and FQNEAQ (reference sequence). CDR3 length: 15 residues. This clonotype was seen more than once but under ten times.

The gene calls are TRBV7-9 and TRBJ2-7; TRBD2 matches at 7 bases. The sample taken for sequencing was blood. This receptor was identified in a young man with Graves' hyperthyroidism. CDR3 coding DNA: TGTGCCAGCAGCTTCGGGGGGTACAACTCCTACGAGCAGTACTTC. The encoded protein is CASSFGGYNSYEQYF.